This passage covers 4 T cell receptor beta chains from one sample sequenced in a study of T cell repertoires in cytomegalovirus infection (dated by TCRdb to the late 2010s). This sample was sequenced with an Illumina HiSeq 1500. TCRdb passed the public sequencing reads through fastp at Q25 and MiXCR, retaining productive beta sequences. Rows with a matching CDR3 protein are joined into one entry that keeps the most common DNA and genes. Present in this sample are almost 550,000 distinct CDR3 sequences, 16% of which were seen just once. The leading ten clones occupy roughly 25% of the sample. Sequenced: CD8+ T cells from PBMCs. Source of these receptors: a human donor in good health (CMV status not recorded). Some clones in this sample may be carry-over from other donors' samples.

Comments on this clonotype: No conserved phenylalanine or tryptophan ends this CDR3, so it is likely a read error. The limits of the CDR3 on the DNA are not certain, so only TCRdb's listed CDR3 is given. This sequence joins TRBV7-6 and TRBJ2-1; the table calls TRBD1, which could not be checked here. CDR1 and CDR2 from the germline V gene are SGHVS and FNYEAQ. The CDR3 sequence runs 13 residues, both termini included. This CDR3 reads CASSLSGGNEQLL.

The J gene is TRBJ1-6, the V gene TRBV12-3 or TRBV12-4, with D possibly matching TRBD1 (5 bases). The CDR3 contains 16 residues. The V gene lost 6 bases and the J gene lost 3 bases, with 15 bases spanning the gap. CDR3 DNA: TGTGCCAGCAGCCCTGGGCAGGGAGGCTATAATTCACCCCTCCACTTT. Translation: CASSPGQGGYNSPLHF.

This clonotype showed up many times. V and J are TRBV5-4 and TRBJ2-5, with TRBD2 matching 7 bases. The junction had 3 bases not matched to a gene; V was cut back by 3 bases and J by 1 base. Germline V CDR1 and CDR2: SGHNT, YYREEE (reference sequence). The CDR3 runs 14 residues. In DNA, the CDR3 is TGTGCCAGCAGCTCCCGGGGGGTCCAAGAGACCCAGTACTTC. As protein: CASSSRGVQETQYF.

This clonotype appeared many times. V is TRBV7-8 and J is TRBJ1-4; D not certain. V was cut by 4 bases and J by 3 bases, with 6 bases left in between. Per germline, CDR1 SGHVS and CDR2 FQNEAQ. This CDR3 has 13 residues. The CDR3 here is CASSYRPNEKLFF. For the CDR3, the DNA is TGTGCCAGCAGCTATCGCCCTAATGAAAAACTGTTTTTT.